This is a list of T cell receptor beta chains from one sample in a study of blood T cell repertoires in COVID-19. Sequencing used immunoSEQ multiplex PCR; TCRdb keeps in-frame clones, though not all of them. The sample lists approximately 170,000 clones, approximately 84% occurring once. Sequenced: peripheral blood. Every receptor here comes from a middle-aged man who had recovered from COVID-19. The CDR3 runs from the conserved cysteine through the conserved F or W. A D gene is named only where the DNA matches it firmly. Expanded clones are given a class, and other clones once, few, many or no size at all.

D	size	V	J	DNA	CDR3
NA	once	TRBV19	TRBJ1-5	TGTGCCAGTAATCCCGCGGGGGGTGGTCAGCCCCAGCATTTT	CASNPAGGGQPQHF
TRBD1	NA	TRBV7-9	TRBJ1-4	TGTGCCAGCAGCCCCTTTCAGGGGGCTTATGAAAAACTGTTTTTT	CASSPFQGAYEKLFF
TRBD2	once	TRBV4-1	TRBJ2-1	TGCGCCAGCAGCACCCGAACTAGCGGCCACAATGAGCAGTTCTTC	CASSTRTSGHNEQFF
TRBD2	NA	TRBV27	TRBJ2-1	TGTGCCAGCAGTCCGCGGACTAGCGGGACATCCTACAATGAGCAGTTCTTC	CASSPRTSGTSYNEQFF
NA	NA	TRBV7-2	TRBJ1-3	TGTGCCAGCAGCCCACCGGAGCGTGGAAACACCATATATTTT	CASSPPERGNTIYF
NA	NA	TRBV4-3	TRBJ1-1	TGCGCCAGCAGCCAAGATACCTGGGCGAACACTGAAGCTTTCTTT	CASSQDTWANTEAFF
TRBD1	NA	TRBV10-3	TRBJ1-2	TGTGCCATCAGTGCGCAAGCCACAGGGGGATCTTACTATGGCTACACCTTC	CAISAQATGGSYYGYTF
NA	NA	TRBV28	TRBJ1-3	TGTGCCAGCGTTCAAACTGGAAACACCATATATTTT	CASVQTGNTIYF
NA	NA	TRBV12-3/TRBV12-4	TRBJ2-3	TGTGCCAGCAGTTTAATAGGCACAGATACGCAGTATTTT	CASSLIGTDTQYF
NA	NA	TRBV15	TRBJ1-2	TGTGCCACCTCAAGGGAGGGGGTTGACTATGGCTACACCTTC	CATSREGVDYGYTF
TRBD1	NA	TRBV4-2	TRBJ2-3	TGTGCCAGCAGCCCTACTTCCGGGACAGGGGTATATACGCAGTATTTT	CASSPTSGTGVYTQYF
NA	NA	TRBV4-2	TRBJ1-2	TGTGCCACCGGGGGACTTGGCTACACCTTC	CATGGLGYTF
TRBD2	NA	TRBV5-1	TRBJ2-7	TGCGCCAGCAGCTTGGGTTCGGGAGGGGGCTCCTACGAGCAGTACTTC	CASSLGSGGGSYEQYF
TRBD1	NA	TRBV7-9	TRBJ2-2	TGTGCCAGCAGACTACAGGGGCGTGTGGCCGGGGAGCTGTTTTTT	CASRLQGRVAGELFF
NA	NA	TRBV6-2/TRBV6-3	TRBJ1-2	TGTGCCAGCAGTCAGCAGCGGAACTATGGCTACACCTTC	CASSQQRNYGYTF
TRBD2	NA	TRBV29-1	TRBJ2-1	TGCAGCGTTAAGCGGGAGGGCCTCTATGAGCAGTTCTTC	CSVKREGLYEQFF
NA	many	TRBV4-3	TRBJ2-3	TGCGCCAGCAGCCAAGATAAGCTTACAGTCCGGGGGACAGATACGCAGTATTTT	CASSQDKLTVRGTDTQYF
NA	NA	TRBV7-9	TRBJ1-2	TGTGCCAGCAGCTTAAGTGCAGGAAACTCTAACTATGGCTACACCTTC	CASSLSAGNSNYGYTF
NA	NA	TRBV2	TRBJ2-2	TGTGCCAGCAGTGACGCCAGGGCCACCGGGGAGCTGTTTTTT	CASSDARATGELFF
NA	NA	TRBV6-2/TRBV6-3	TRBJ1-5	TGTGCCAGCAGTTATTATCCCCGTAATAGCAATCAGCCCCAGCATTTT	CASSYYPRNSNQPQHF
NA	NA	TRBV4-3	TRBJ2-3	TGCGCCAGCAGCCAAGGGTTAGCAGATACGCAGTATTTT	CASSQGLADTQYF
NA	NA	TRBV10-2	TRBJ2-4	TGCGCCAGCAGTGAGGGACACATAGGGTACTTC	CASSEGHIGYF
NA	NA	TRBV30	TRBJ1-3	TGTGCCTTGCCGGGCTCTGGAAACACCATATATTTT	CALPGSGNTIYF
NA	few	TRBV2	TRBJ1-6	TGTGCCAGCAGCAACAGGGCGAGGAATTCACCCCTCCACTTT	CASSNRARNSPLHF
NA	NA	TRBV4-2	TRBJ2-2	TGTGCCAGCAGCCAAGAATTATGGGTTTCGGGGGACACCGGGGAGCTGTTTTTT	CASSQELWVSGDTGELFF
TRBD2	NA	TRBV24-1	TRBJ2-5	TGTGCCACTAGACTAGCGGGCCAACAAGAGACCCAGTACTTC	CATRLAGQQETQYF
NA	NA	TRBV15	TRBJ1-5	TGTGCCACCAGCAGAGATCTTCGACAGGGCAATCAGCCCCAGCATTTT	CATSRDLRQGNQPQHF
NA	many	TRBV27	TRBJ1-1	TGTGCCAGCAGTTTATCGATAGTGGGGGGCACTGAAGCTTTCTTT	CASSLSIVGGTEAFF
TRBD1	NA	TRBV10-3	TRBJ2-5	TGTGCCATCAGTGGTGGACAGGGGGCGCGGCGGGGCCGACTCGGCGCGGGTCTGGAGACCCAGTACTTC	CAISGGQGARRGRLGAGLETQYF
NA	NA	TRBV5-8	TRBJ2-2	TGTGCCAGCAGCTTGGTTCGAAGAAGCGGCGTCGCGCGGGAGCTGTTTTTT	CASSLVRRSGVARELFF
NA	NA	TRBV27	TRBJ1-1	TGTGCCAGCAGATCCCCACTCAAGACTGAAGCTTTCTTT	CASRSPLKTEAFF
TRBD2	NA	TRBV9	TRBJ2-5	TGTGCCAGCAGCCCCGGGACTAGCACCTTCCAAGAGACCCAGTACTTC	CASSPGTSTFQETQYF
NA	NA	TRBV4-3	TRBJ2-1	TGCGCCAGCAGCCAAGGGGCCACAAGCTCCTACAATGAGCAGTTCTTC	CASSQGATSSYNEQFF
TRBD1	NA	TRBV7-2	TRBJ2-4	TGTGCCAGCAGCTTAGCGCCTACAGGGGGAAACATTCAGTACTTC	CASSLAPTGGNIQYF
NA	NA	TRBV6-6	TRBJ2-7	TGTGCCAGCAGAAGTTTGGGGGGGGCGCGTCCCTACGAGCAGTACTTC	CASRSLGGARPYEQYF
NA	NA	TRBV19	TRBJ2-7	TGTGCCGCGGGACAGATCTACGAGCAGTACTTC	CAAGQIYEQYF
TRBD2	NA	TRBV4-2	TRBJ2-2	TGTGCCAGCAGCCAAGACGCCGCGGGGGGGTTGGCCGGGGAGCTGTTTTTT	CASSQDAAGGLAGELFF
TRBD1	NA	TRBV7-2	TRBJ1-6	TGTGCCAGCAGCGAAGTGGTGGGACAGACTTCACCCCTCCACTTT	CASSEVVGQTSPLHF
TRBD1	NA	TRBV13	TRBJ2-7	TGTGCCAGCAGCAGACAGGGATTGAGGGAGCAGTACTTC	CASSRQGLREQYF
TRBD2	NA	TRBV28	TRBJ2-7	TGTGCCAGCAGTTTAATAGCGGGAGGGTACTACGAGCAGTACTTC	CASSLIAGGYYEQYF
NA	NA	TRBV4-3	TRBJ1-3	TGCGCCAGCAGCCAAGATAACAGCAACTCTGGAAACACCATATATTTT	CASSQDNSNSGNTIYF
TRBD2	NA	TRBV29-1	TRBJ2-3	TGCAGCGTTGGGGTGGCAGGGAGGGCGACAGATACGCAGTATTTT	CSVGVAGRATDTQYF
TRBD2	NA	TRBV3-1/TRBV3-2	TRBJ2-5	TGTGCCAGCAGCCGGGCGGGGGGGAGGGAAGAGACCCAGTACTTC	CASSRAGGREETQYF
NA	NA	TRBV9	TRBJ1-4	TGTGCCAGCCAGACAGGTCCAACTAATGAAAAACTGTTTTTT	CASQTGPTNEKLFF
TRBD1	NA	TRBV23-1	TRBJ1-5	TGCGCCATGACAGGGCCGCCCCAGCATTTT	CAMTGPPQHF
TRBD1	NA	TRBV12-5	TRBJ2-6	TGTGCTAGTGGTTTGAGGACAGGGGATATTGGGGCCAACGTCCTGACTTTC	CASGLRTGDIGANVLTF
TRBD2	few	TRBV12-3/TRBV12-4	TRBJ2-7	TGTGCGACTAGCGGGGGGGGTGTGTACGAGCAGTACTTC	CATSGGGVYEQYF